Reported below is one T cell receptor beta chain. Its matching antigen is unknown. Measured with immunoSEQ multiplex PCR; TCRdb has only the in-frame clones, and not every one. This table has some 90,000 clones, approximately 87% appearing once. These data come from a study of OX40 agonist ivuxolimab in advanced cancers. Study context: At approximately 83% male, the cohort had a mean age of 60 years, ranging from about 20 to 80. General study findings and limits: CD4+ and CD8+ blood T cells expanded clonally by week 6 at 0.1 to 3.0 mg/kg.

V was trimmed by 1 base and J by 6 bases, leaving 15 bases between them. Per the germline V gene, CDR1 is ENHRY and CDR2 is SYGVKD. The CDR3 runs to 15 residues. The sample was CD4+ or CD8+ T cells sorted from blood, taken in a trial of the OX40 agonist ivuxolimab. The sequence derives from an adult with an advanced solid tumor such as melanoma, head and neck, liver or kidney cancer. The chain employs TRBV10-3 and TRBJ1-2, with D unclear. CDR3 bases: TGTGCCATCAGTGAGTTCGTTGGCGACGAGGATGGCTACACCTTC. It yields the protein CAISEFVGDEDGYTF.